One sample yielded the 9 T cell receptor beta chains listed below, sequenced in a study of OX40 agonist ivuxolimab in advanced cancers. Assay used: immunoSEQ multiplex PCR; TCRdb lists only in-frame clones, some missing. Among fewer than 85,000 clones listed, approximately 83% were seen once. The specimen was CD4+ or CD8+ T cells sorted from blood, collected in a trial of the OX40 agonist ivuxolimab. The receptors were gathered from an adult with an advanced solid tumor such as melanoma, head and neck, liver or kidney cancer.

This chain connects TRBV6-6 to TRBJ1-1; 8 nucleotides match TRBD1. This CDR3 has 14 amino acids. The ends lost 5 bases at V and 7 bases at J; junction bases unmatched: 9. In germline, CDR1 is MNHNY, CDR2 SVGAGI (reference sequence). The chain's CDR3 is CASSAKTGAIEAFF. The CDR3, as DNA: TGTGCCAGCAGTGCCAAGACAGGGGCCATTGAAGCTTTCTTT.

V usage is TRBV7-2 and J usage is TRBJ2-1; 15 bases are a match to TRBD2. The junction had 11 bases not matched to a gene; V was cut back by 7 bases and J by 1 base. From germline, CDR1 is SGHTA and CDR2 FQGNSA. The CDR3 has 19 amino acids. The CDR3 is CASIQSGLAGGGSYNEQFF. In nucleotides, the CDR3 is TGTGCCAGCATCCAGTCGGGACTAGCGGGGGGTGGATCCTACAATGAGCAGTTCTTC.

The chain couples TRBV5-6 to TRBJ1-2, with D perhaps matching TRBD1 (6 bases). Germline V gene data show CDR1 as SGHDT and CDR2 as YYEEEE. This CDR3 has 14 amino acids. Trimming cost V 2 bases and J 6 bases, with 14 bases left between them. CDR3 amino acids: CASSFSRGQDGYTF. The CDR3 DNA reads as TGTGCCAGCAGCTTTAGCAGGGGACAAGATGGCTACACCTTC. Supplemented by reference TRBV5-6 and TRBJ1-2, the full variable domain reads DAGVTQSPTHLIKTRGQQVTLRCSPKSGHDTVSWYQQALGQGPQFIFQYYEEEERQRGNFPDRFSGHQFPNYSSELNVNALLLGDSALYLCASSFSRGQDGYTFGSGTRLTVV.

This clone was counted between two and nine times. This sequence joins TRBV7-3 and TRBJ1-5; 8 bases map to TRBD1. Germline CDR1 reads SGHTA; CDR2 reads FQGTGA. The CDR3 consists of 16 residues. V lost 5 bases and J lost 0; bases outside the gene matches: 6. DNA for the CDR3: TGTGCCAGCAGCCCAAGGGACAGGTTTAGCAATCAGCCCCAGCATTTT. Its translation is CASSPRDRFSNQPQHF. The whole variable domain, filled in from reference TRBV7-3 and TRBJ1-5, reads GAGVSQTPSNKVTEKGKYVELRCDPISGHTALYWYRQSLGQGPEFLIYFQGTGAADDSGLPNDRFFAVRPEGSVSTLKIQRTERGDSAVYLCASSPRDRFSNQPQHFGDGTRLSIL.

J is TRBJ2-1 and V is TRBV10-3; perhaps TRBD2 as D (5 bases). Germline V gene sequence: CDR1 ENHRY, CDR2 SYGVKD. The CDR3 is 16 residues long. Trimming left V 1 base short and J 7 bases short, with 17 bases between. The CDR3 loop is CAISEFVSGNRNEQFF. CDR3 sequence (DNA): TGTGCCATCAGTGAGTTTGTCTCGGGAAACCGGAATGAGCAGTTCTTC.

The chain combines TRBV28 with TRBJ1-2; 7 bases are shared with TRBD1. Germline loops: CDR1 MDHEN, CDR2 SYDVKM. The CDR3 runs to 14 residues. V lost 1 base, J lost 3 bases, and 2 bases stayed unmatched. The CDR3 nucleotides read TGTGCCAGCAGTTTATCCGGGACAGACTATGGCTACACCTTC. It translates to CASSLSGTDYGYTF.

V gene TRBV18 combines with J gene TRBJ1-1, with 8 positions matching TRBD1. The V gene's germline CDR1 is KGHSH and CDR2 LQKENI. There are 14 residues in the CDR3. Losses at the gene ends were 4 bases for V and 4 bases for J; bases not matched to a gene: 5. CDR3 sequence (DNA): TGTGCCAGCTCACTCCGACAGGGGATCACTGAAGCTTTCTTT. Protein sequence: CASSLRQGITEAFF.

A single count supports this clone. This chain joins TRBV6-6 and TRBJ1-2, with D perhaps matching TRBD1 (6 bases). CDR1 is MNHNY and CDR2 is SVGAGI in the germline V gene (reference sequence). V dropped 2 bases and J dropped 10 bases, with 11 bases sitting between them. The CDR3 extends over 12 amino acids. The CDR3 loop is CASSYGQGHYTF. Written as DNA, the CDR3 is TGTGCCAGCAGTTACGGGCAGGGACACTACACCTTC.

Here the CDR3 reads CASSVRFTDTQYF. The CDR3 DNA reads as TGTGCCAGCAGCGTCAGATTCACAGATACGCAGTATTTT. This chain uses TRBV9 with TRBJ2-3; the D is unclear. This CDR3 contains 13 residues. Germline assignment: CDR1 SGDLS and CDR2 YYNGEE. V was trimmed by 2 bases and J by 2 bases, leaving 6 bases between them.